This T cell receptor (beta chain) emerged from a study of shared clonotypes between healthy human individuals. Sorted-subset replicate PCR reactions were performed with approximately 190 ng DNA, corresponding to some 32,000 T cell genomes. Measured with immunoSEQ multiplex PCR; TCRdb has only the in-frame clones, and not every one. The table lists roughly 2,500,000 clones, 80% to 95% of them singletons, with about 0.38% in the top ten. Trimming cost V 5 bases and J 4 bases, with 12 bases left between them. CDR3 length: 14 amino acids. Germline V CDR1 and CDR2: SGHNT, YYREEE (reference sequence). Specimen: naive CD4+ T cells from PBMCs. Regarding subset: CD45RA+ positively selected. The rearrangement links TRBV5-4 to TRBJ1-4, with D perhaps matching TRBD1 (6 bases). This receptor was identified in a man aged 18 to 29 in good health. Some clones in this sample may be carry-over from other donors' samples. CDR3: CASSTDRLNEKLFF. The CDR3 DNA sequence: TGTGCCAGCAGTACAGACAGGCTTAATGAAAAACTGTTTTTT.